This T cell receptor (beta chain) was captured in a study of T cell changes during pregnancy in multiple sclerosis. This CDR3 region has 13 residues. With 6 bases removed from V and 4 bases from J, the gap between germline ends came to 12 bases. CDR1 is SGHDN and CDR2 is FVKESK in the germline V gene. TCRdb keeps only in-frame clones here, not all; method: immunoSEQ multiplex PCR. The data hold 30,000 to 40,000 clones, with about 87% observed a single time. The sequence derives from a female donor with multiple sclerosis, enrolled in a pregnancy study. The chain is built from TRBV14 and TRBJ1-2; the D gene is possibly TRBD1 (6 bases). Sequences were derived from CD8+ T cells from peripheral blood mononuclear cells, sampled in the third trimester of pregnancy. CDR3 nucleotide sequence: TGTGCCAGCAGTACAGGGTTCACCTATGGCTACACCTTC. It encodes CASSTGFTYGYTF.